Listed below are T cell receptor beta chains from one sample, sequenced in a study of metastatic and nonmetastatic thyroid tumors. TCRdb reanalyzed the PCR reads via MiXCR. The table shows 5,000 to 8,000 clones, with more than 15% occurring only once. The source material was tumor tissue. These TCRs come from a male donor with papillary thyroid cancer or a benign thyroid nodule (not recorded which). Some clones in this sample may be carry-over from other donors' samples. Each CDR3 is given with its conserved first and last residue. The order of the fields is clone size, V gene, CDR3 protein. Size is omitted from some rows. Given values are once, few, many or a class for expanded clones.

abundance: many; v_gene: TRBV9; CDR3aa: CASSVSGYTEAFF
abundance: NA; v_gene: TRBV28; CDR3aa: CASRTGGRSPLHF
abundance: few; v_gene: TRBV28; CDR3aa: CVSSIHRGRVTDTKYF
abundance: NA; v_gene: TRBV7-6; CDR3aa: CASSSRDFLRDGYTF
abundance: medium-sized; v_gene: TRBV2; CDR3aa: CASSLQGSGQPQHF
abundance: many; v_gene: TRBV7-7; CDR3aa: CASSSGGGLGNTGELFF
abundance: few; v_gene: TRBV12-3/TRBV12-4; CDR3aa: CASSSRQGGPYNEQFF
abundance: medium-sized; v_gene: TRBV6-5; CDR3aa: CASSYSWGVVEETQYF
abundance: medium-sized; v_gene: TRBV20-1; CDR3aa: CSASGTSYEQYF
abundance: NA; v_gene: TRBV20-1; CDR3aa: CSARPGQDAGELFF
abundance: NA; v_gene: TRBV30; CDR3aa: CAWRDRGSGRNEQFF
abundance: many; v_gene: TRBV20-1; CDR3aa: CSATGGERSYEQYF
abundance: medium-sized; v_gene: TRBV10-3; CDR3aa: CASRDREANEQFF
abundance: NA; v_gene: TRBV6-2/TRBV6-3; CDR3aa: CASSYDFRGEKLFF
abundance: many; v_gene: TRBV4-1; CDR3aa: CASSQGGTSGANVLTF
abundance: many; v_gene: TRBV4-1; CDR3aa: CASSQGLAGDNEQFF
abundance: once; v_gene: TRBV7-3; CDR3aa: CASSLTSGRAVNNEQFF
abundance: NA; v_gene: TRBV11-1; CDR3aa: CACSVGTGTTTDTQYF
abundance: NA; v_gene: TRBV6-1; CDR3aa: CASQTSGRNGELFF
abundance: NA; v_gene: TRBV20-1; CDR3aa: CSARVFQGPNTEAFF
abundance: many; v_gene: TRBV4-1; CDR3aa: CASSQAGLRLRGSNQPQHF
abundance: few; v_gene: TRBV12-3/TRBV12-4; CDR3aa: CASSLAFGQDNYGYTF
abundance: medium-sized; v_gene: TRBV7-7; CDR3aa: CASSFGTANNEQFF
abundance: medium-sized; v_gene: TRBV12-3/TRBV12-4; CDR3aa: CASSGGTAGANVLTF
abundance: NA; v_gene: TRBV7-2; CDR3aa: CASSLDPHYEQYF
abundance: medium-sized; v_gene: TRBV15; CDR3aa: CATSGTNLHEQYF
abundance: medium-sized; v_gene: TRBV6-1; CDR3aa: CASRSFGGENYGYTF
abundance: NA; v_gene: TRBV9; CDR3aa: CASSVGWWGVPTNTGELFF
abundance: large; v_gene: TRBV12-3/TRBV12-4; CDR3aa: CASSSGQGAGSPLHF
abundance: medium-sized; v_gene: TRBV20-1; CDR3aa: CSAREGLVGEQFF
abundance: few; v_gene: TRBV12-3/TRBV12-4; CDR3aa: CASSRDTRGEKLFF
abundance: medium-sized; v_gene: TRBV24-1; CDR3aa: CATSDFYEQYF
abundance: NA; v_gene: TRBV20-1; CDR3aa: CSARQRPF
abundance: large; v_gene: TRBV6-2/TRBV6-3; CDR3aa: CASRPSRSGQGYYGYTF
abundance: medium-sized; v_gene: TRBV24-1; CDR3aa: CATSFGAIMNTGELFF
abundance: NA; v_gene: TRBV20-1; CDR3aa: CSAREVTDTQYF
abundance: once; v_gene: TRBV20-1; CDR3aa: CSATGQVGTYGYTF
abundance: few; v_gene: TRBV27; CDR3aa: CASSFTVSYTQYF
abundance: many; v_gene: TRBV30; CDR3aa: CAWSRYDNMNTEAFF
abundance: medium-sized; v_gene: TRBV12-3/TRBV12-4; CDR3aa: CASSKQTGVEGQPQHF
abundance: NA; v_gene: TRBV20-1; CDR3aa: CSAIPPGQGAGELFF
abundance: many; v_gene: TRBV20-1; CDR3aa: CSARDSGGMNEKLFF
abundance: medium-sized; v_gene: TRBV12-3/TRBV12-4; CDR3aa: CASTWDTGYNEQFF
abundance: medium-sized; v_gene: TRBV7-2; CDR3aa: CASSYSTGGDYNEQFF
abundance: NA; v_gene: TRBV2; CDR3aa: CASSDAGQGEYSPIHF
abundance: medium-sized; v_gene: TRBV11-2; CDR3aa: CASSLGLGNYEQYF
abundance: medium-sized; v_gene: TRBV12-3/TRBV12-4; CDR3aa: CASISDRGLGNEQFF
abundance: few; v_gene: TRBV28; CDR3aa: CASTVTGVGYGYTF
abundance: many; v_gene: TRBV4-1; CDR3aa: CASSQDGRGIGELFF
abundance: many; v_gene: TRBV18; CDR3aa: CASRNDGGNQPQHF
abundance: medium-sized; v_gene: TRBV19; CDR3aa: CASSSSSGWGEKLFF
abundance: medium-sized; v_gene: TRBV10-3; CDR3aa: CAISELAGGYNEQFF
abundance: many; v_gene: TRBV18; CDR3aa: CASSRLQDPEGELFF
abundance: once; v_gene: TRBV7-8; CDR3aa: CASSSQTGIRETQYF